The 21 T cell receptor beta chains presented below share a single source sample, sequenced in a study of CD8 T cells in Susac syndrome. Random hexamers were used to reverse transcribe about 0.45 to 1 ug of RNA. TCRdb reprocessed the immunoSEQ multiplex PCR reads with MiXCR, giving one entry per CDR3 protein. The table shows about 250,000 distinct CDR3 sequences, with 85% to 95% occurring only once. The specimen sequenced was CD4+ T cells from PBMCs. The receptors shown here come from a human donor with multiple sclerosis.

The chain links TRBV6-2 or TRBV6-3 to TRBJ2-2, with D uncertain. V lost 3 bases, J lost 0 bases, and 8 bases lay in between. The CDR3 consists of 15 residues. CDR1 MNHEY and CDR2 SVGEGT come from the germline V gene. CDR3 DNA sequence: TGTGCCAGCAGTTATGTAGGACCGAACACCGGGGAGCTGTTTTTT. Translated, it gives CASSYVGPNTGELFF.

The chain is built from TRBV18 and TRBJ2-7; 8 nucleotides align to TRBD2. In germline, CDR1 is KGHSH, CDR2 LQKENI. The CDR3 sequence is 15 residues long. With 2 bases clipped from V and 3 bases from J, the junction kept 6 bases outside the gene matches. The CDR3 region has the DNA TGTGCCAGCTCACCAAGTGCTAGCGGGTTCTACGAGCAGTACGTC. Encoded protein: CASSPSASGFYEQYV.

This clonotype was counted a single time. This chain uses TRBV6-1 with TRBJ2-7; D might be TRBD1 or TRBD2, each matching 5 bases. The germline V gene has CDR1 MNHNS and CDR2 SASEGT. This CDR3 has 14 amino acids. The V and J ends lost 7 bases and 1 base respectively, with 14 bases between them. CDR3 residues: CASNGLGGSYEQYV. CDR3 sequence (DNA): TGTGCCAGCAACGGCCTTGGGGGATCCTACGAGCAGTACGTC.

This chain uses TRBV28 with TRBJ2-7; 9 bases match TRBD1. This CDR3 region has 15 residues. The trim removed 4 bases at V and 1 base at J, leaving 5 bases unmatched. Per the germline V gene, CDR1 is MDHEN and CDR2 is SYDVKM. CDR3 sequence reads: CASSSGTGNSYEQYF. CDR3 bases: TGTGCCAGCAGTTCCGGGACAGGGAATTCCTACGAGCAGTACTTC.

This sequence joins TRBV6-1 and TRBJ2-7; the D is unclear. Trimming cost V 5 bases and J 3 bases, with 11 bases left between them. This CDR3 comprises 13 residues. The germline V gene has CDR1 MNHNS and CDR2 SASEGT. CDR3 region: CASSKTPGYEQYF. The CDR3, as DNA: TGTGCCAGCAGTAAGACCCCCGGCTACGAGCAGTACTTC.

The chain is built from TRBV30 and TRBJ1-4; D unclear. The CDR3 is 13 amino acids. V was shortened by 0 bases and J by 7 bases, with 9 bases between the two germline ends. Per germline, CDR1 GTSNPN and CDR2 SVGIG (reference sequence). The CDR3 nucleotides read TGTGCCTGGAGTGTACGAGGAGGTGAAAAACTGTTTTTT. Encoded protein: CAWSVRGGEKLFF.

The chain couples TRBV12-5 to TRBJ2-2, with D perhaps matching TRBD1 (6 bases). Germline-derived CDR1 and CDR2 are LGHNT and FRNRAP. With 5 bases removed from V and 1 base from J, the gap between germline ends came to 8 bases. The CDR3 is made up of 14 amino acids. CDR3 protein: CASGKQGNTGELFF. DNA of the CDR3: TGTGCTAGTGGTAAACAGGGGAACACCGGGGAGCTGTTTTTT.

The V gene is TRBV12-3 or TRBV12-4, the J gene TRBJ2-1; D ambiguous. V was shortened by 2 bases and J by 5 bases, with 10 bases between the two germline ends. The CDR3 contains 14 residues. The DNA for the CDR3 is TGTGCCAGCAGTTTAATGGCCTGGGACAATGAGCAGTTCTTC. Amino acids: CASSLMAWDNEQFF.

V is TRBV12-3 or TRBV12-4 and J is TRBJ2-6, with D possibly being TRBD2 (6 bases). Between the trimmed V and J ends, which lost 6 bases and 2 bases, there was a span of 11 bases. The CDR3 covers 15 residues. CDR3 protein: CASSSGGTGANVLTF. Here the CDR3 DNA reads TGTGCCAGCAGCTCCGGAGGGACTGGGGCCAACGTCCTGACTTTC.

This sequence joins TRBV29-1 and TRBJ1-1; TRBD1 agrees at 7 bases. Trimming removed 3 bases from V and 6 bases from J; junction bases left unmatched: 7. Per germline, CDR1 SQVTM and CDR2 ANQGSEA. The CDR3 runs 13 residues. The CDR3 reads CSVERGGGPEAFF. As DNA, the CDR3 is TGCAGCGTTGAGCGGGGAGGGGGCCCTGAAGCTTTCTTT.

The chain uses TRBV20-1 and TRBJ2-3; TRBD1 agrees at 7 bases. This CDR3 spans 14 amino acids. Germline V gene sequence: CDR1 DFQATT, CDR2 SNEGSKA (reference sequence). Trimming cost V 1 base and J 2 bases; bases outside gene matches: 3. CDR3 sequence: CSARVTGFTDTQYF. As DNA, the CDR3 is TGCAGTGCTAGAGTGACAGGGTTCACAGATACGCAGTATTTT.

The gene calls are TRBV28 and TRBJ2-2; D uncertain. V shed 4 bases and J shed 8 bases, with 8 bases lying between them. The CDR3 runs to 12 residues. Per germline, CDR1 MDHEN and CDR2 SYDVKM. CDR3 bases: TGTGCCAGCAGTTCAGAGTGGGGGGAGCTGTTTTTT. This gives the protein CASSSEWGELFF.

The chain couples TRBV18 to TRBJ1-1, with D unresolved. The ends were cut back, 2 bases at V and 1 base at J, with 14 bases in the middle. Germline-derived CDR1 and CDR2 are KGHSH and LQKENI. The CDR3 length is 16 residues. CDR3 residues: CASSPSSGGSNTEAFF. CDR3 in DNA: TGTGCCAGCTCACCATCGAGTGGCGGATCGAACACTGAAGCTTTCTTT.

The chain couples TRBV29-1 to TRBJ2-7; D is perhaps TRBD2 (5 bases). Germline lookup yields CDR1 SQVTM and CDR2 ANQGSEA. The CDR3 sequence is 13 residues long. Deletions cut 5 bases from V and 0 bases from J, with 11 bases between. CDR3 bases: TGCAGCGTTTCGGACTCCTTCTCCTACGAGCAGTACTTC. Amino acid sequence: CSVSDSFSYEQYF.

The chain joins TRBV28 to TRBJ2-7; 10 bases match TRBD1. Germline trimming cut 8 bases from V and 4 bases from J; bases unmatched to any gene: 11. The germline gives CDR1 MDHEN, CDR2 SYDVKM. This CDR3 comprises 15 residues. CDR3 region: CASAPLRDRGYEQYF. The CDR3 DNA is TGTGCCAGCGCCCCACTAAGGGACAGGGGTTACGAGCAGTACTTC.

The V and J genes are TRBV28 and TRBJ2-3; D remains unclear. This CDR3 contains 15 residues. The V gene lost 3 bases and the J gene lost 0 bases, with 10 bases spanning the gap. Germline V gives CDR1 MDHEN, CDR2 SYDVKM. CDR3 amino acids: CASSFAGPSTDTQYF. For the CDR3, the DNA is TGTGCCAGCAGTTTTGCAGGACCGAGCACAGATACGCAGTATTTT.

The chain combines TRBV7-2 with TRBJ1-3; 8 nucleotides agree with TRBD1. The germline V gene has CDR1 SGHTA and CDR2 FQGNSA. The CDR3 totals 16 residues. The ends lost 5 bases at V and 2 bases at J; junction bases unmatched: 8. CDR3 DNA sequence: TGTGCCAGCAGCATCTGGACAGGGCAGGCTGGAAACACCATATATTTT. Translation gives CASSIWTGQAGNTIYF.

V is TRBV2 and J is TRBJ2-7, with 8 positions matching TRBD1. The CDR3 consists of 13 residues. The V gene's germline CDR1 is SNHLY and CDR2 FYNNEI. The V and J ends lost 3 bases and 9 bases, in that order; junction bases with no gene match: 7. CDR3 loop: CASSDGQGGLQYV. The CDR3 bases are TGTGCCAGCAGTGACGGACAGGGCGGTTTGCAGTACGTC.

This clonotype has a single count. The V gene is TRBV19, the J gene TRBJ1-3, with TRBD1 matching 7 bases. CDR1 and CDR2 from the germline V gene are LNHDA and SQIVND (reference sequence). The CDR3 extends over 13 amino acids. Losses at the gene ends were 6 bases for V and 7 bases for J; bases not matched to a gene: 6. The CDR3 bases are TGTGCCAGTAGGGGACAGCAAGGCAACACCATATATTTT. Translating it yields CASRGQQGNTIYF. Looking up the rest from reference TRBV19 and TRBJ1-3 gives the full variable domain: DGGITQSPKYLFRKEGQNVTLSCEQNLNHDAMYWYRQDPGQGLRLIYYSQIVNDFQKGDIAEGYSVSREKKESFPLTVTSAQKNPTAFYLCASRGQQGNTIYFGEGSWLTVV.

CDR3 in amino acids: CASSEEVSAFGTEAFF. DNA of the CDR3: TGTGCCAGCAGTGAAGAGGTATCGGCCTTCGGCACTGAAGCTTTCTTT. The J gene is TRBJ1-1, the V gene TRBV2; D is uncertain. Germline V gene sequence: CDR1 SNHLY, CDR2 FYNNEI. Trimming pared 1 base from V and 4 bases from J, leaving 16 bases between. The CDR3 loop spans 16 amino acids.

This clonotype was found once. The V and J genes are TRBV12-5 and TRBJ1-5, with D perhaps matching TRBD1 (5 bases). Germline V gives CDR1 LGHNT, CDR2 FRNRAP. V was pared by 4 bases and J by 5 bases, with 9 bases between. The CDR3 covers 13 residues. The CDR3 nucleotides read TGTGCTAGTGGTTGGGGGGGGGATCAGCCCCAGCATTTT. Its translation is CASGWGGDQPQHF.